This T cell receptor beta chain was obtained from a study of blood T cell repertoires in COVID-19. Turning to the study itself: PBMCs, B-cell-depleted T cells, or T cells provided the cDNA or gDNA that made up the material.

Under the authors' procedure: Reference gene primer amplification in the assay estimated nucleated cell counts. The assay was immunoSEQ multiplex PCR, and TCRdb's table has in-frame clones only and misses some. V and J calls and clone size are copied from that table; D and trimming were computed from the DNA. The table lists 100,000 to 120,000 clones, roughly 85% of them singletons. The CDR3 sequence is 14 residues long. Looked up from germline, CDR1 is MNHEY and CDR2 is SMNVEV (reference sequence). V was pared by 3 bases and J by 10 bases, with 8 bases of the junction left unmatched. This receptor was obtained from a woman of 80 years or more with acute or convalescent COVID-19. The sample taken for sequencing was peripheral blood. The chain carries TRBV27 and TRBJ2-3; 9 positions agree with TRBD2. This chain's CDR3 is CASSLSLAGSPQYF. Here the CDR3 DNA reads TGTGCCAGCAGTTTGTCCCTAGCGGGGTCCCCGCAGTATTTT.